Sequencing of this T cell receptor beta chain was carried out in a study of blood T cell repertoires in COVID-19. The overall study: Sample material is recorded as cDNA or gDNA derived from T cells, B-cell-depleted T cells, or PBMCs.

This table comes from immunoSEQ multiplex PCR, and its TCRdb copy is limited to in-frame clones, with some not included. Of 200,000 to 250,000 clones listed, about four fifths were seen once; the top ten hold about 4%. The trim removed 0 bases at V and 4 bases at J, leaving 3 bases unmatched. Germline CDR1 SGHRS, CDR2 YFSETQ. The CDR3 is made up of 15 amino acids. The V and J genes are TRBV5-1 and TRBJ2-7, with 11 bases fitting TRBD1. This receptor was identified in a man aged 45-65 years with acute or convalescent COVID-19. Sequenced material: peripheral blood. CDR3 region: CASSLGTGGMYEQYF. The DNA of the CDR3 is TGCGCCAGCAGCTTGGGGACAGGGGGCATGTACGAGCAGTACTTC.